What follows describes a single TCR beta chain. As yet, its antigen is unknown. Before sequencing took place, the ViraFEST assay used viral peptide pools to expand antigen-specific CD4+ T cells. Culture proceeded for more than 8 days, and CD4+ T cells were then isolated. Every participant took two doses of the BNT162b2 or mRNA-1273 vaccine. Nucleocapsid antibodies were negative in the vaccine recipients, who had never had SARS-CoV-2 infection. Every well housed more than 1.5 million PBMC, which grew in culture alongside 10 IU/ml IL-2 and around 10 ug/ml peptides. On days 3 and 7, fresh IL-2 medium replaced half the medium. Assay used: immunoSEQ multiplex PCR; TCRdb lists only in-frame clones, some missing. The sample gives tens of thousands of clones, around 82% of which show up once; 2% is in the top ten. This sample is part of a study of vaccination effects on CD4 cells after COVID-19. In the study overall: Samples gathered post-vaccine arrived a median of 72 days past the second dose.

V was shortened by 6 bases and J by 8 bases, with 11 bases between the two germline ends. CDR1 is DFQATT, CDR2 SNEGSKA, per germline (reference sequence). The CDR3 has 11 residues. V is TRBV20-1 and J is TRBJ2-1; D possibly corresponds to TRBD2 (5 bases). This material consisted of CD4+ T cells from PBMCs cultured with HCoV-OC43 spike peptides, taken after COVID-19 vaccination. Specified subset: HCoV-OC43 spike overlapping peptide pool stimulation. This receptor was taken from a human donor who received a COVID-19 vaccine. In DNA form, the CDR3 reads TGCAGTGCAATAGCGTCTCATGAGCAGTTCTTC. Residues: CSAIASHEQFF.